This TCR beta chain is drawn from a study of blood T cell repertoires in COVID-19. With 2 bases clipped from V and 4 bases from J, the junction kept 8 bases outside the gene matches. This CDR3 is built from 16 residues. Germline V lookup: CDR1 LNHNV, CDR2 YYDKDF (reference sequence). How the authors handled the data: The assay estimated nucleated cells by amplifying reference gene primers. Sequenced by immunoSEQ multiplex PCR; TCRdb stores in-frame clones only, minus some. V, J and clone size are those of that table, while D and trimming were read from the DNA. This table holds some 260,000 clones, 75% to 90% found once.

The receptor was isolated from a woman aged 70-85 years with COVID-19, enrolled during active disease. The gene calls are TRBV15 and TRBJ1-2; 9 bases agree with TRBD1. The sequencing sample was made of peripheral blood. The CDR3 DNA follows: TGTGCCACCAGCAGAATGGGACAGGGCCTATCCTATGGCTACACCTTC. It specifies CATSRMGQGLSYGYTF.